This T cell receptor (beta chain) was identified during a study of HIV-infected patients and healthy controls. TCRdb fed the 5' RACE reads into MiXCR, producing one record per CDR3 protein. In the table there are 60,000 to 75,000 distinct CDR3 sequences, less than 20% of which are singletons. The length of the CDR3 is 14 residues. With 6 bases clipped from V and 5 bases from J, the junction kept 7 bases outside the gene matches. Per the germline V gene, CDR1 is MNHEY and CDR2 is SVGEGT. This clonotype showed up just a few times. The sample taken for sequencing was CD4+ T cells from blood. V is TRBV6-2 or TRBV6-3 and J is TRBJ2-5; 9 bases align to TRBD1. The TCR originated in a human donor in good health. The CDR3 here is CASRRTGEGETQYF. Here the CDR3 DNA reads TGTGCCAGCAGAAGGACAGGGGAGGGGGAGACCCAGTACTTC.